There are many counts of the clone carrying this TCR beta chain. Its antigen is unidentified. CDR3 length: 15 amino acids. The V and J ends lost 6 bases and 4 bases, in that order; junction bases with no gene match: 6. Germline V gene data show CDR1 as MDHEN and CDR2 as SYDVKM. The data derive from a study of T cell repertoires in cytomegalovirus infection. General study results and limits: Cumulative public TCR beta family frequency identified CMV carriers with the relevant HLA. The response measured ex vivo was dominated by TCR beta clonotypes (HLA-C-restricted and CMV-specific).

TCRdb passed the reads through MiXCR, listing each CDR3 protein once. The table has about 230,000 distinct CDR3 sequences, roughly 23% seen once. Sequenced input: CD8+ T cells from PBMCs. This TCR was sampled from a human donor in good health (CMV status not recorded). Some clones in this sample may be carry-over from other donors' samples. The V call is TRBV28, the J call TRBJ2-3, with TRBD1 matching 11 bases. CDR3 DNA sequence: TGTGCCAGCAGCTCGGACAGGGGGCGCGCAGATACGCAGTATTTT. As protein: CASSSDRGRADTQYF.